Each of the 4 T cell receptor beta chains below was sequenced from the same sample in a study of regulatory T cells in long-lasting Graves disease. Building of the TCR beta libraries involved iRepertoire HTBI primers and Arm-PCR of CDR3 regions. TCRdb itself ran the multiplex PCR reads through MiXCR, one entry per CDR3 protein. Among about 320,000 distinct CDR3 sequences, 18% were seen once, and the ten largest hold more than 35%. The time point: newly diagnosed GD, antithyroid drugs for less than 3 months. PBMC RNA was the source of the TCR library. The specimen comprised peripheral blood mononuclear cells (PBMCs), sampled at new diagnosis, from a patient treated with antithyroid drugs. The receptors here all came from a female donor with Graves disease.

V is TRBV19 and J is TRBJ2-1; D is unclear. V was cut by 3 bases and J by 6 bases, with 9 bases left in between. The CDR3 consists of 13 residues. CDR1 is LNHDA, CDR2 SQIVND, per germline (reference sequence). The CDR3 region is CASSIVPSNEQFF. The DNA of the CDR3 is TGTGCCAGTAGTATCGTCCCATCCAATGAGCAGTTCTTC.

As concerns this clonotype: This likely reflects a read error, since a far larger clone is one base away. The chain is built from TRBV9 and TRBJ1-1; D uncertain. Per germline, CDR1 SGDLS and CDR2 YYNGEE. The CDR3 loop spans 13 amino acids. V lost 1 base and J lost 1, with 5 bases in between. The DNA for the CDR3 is TGTGCCAGCAGCGTAACCCCGAACACTGAAGCTTTCTTT. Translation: CASSVTPNTEAFF.

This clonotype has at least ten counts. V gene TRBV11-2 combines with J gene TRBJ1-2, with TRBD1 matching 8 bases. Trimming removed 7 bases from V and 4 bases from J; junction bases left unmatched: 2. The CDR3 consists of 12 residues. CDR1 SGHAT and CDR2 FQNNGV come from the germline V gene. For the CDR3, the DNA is TGTGCCAGCAACGGACAGGGCTATGGCTACACCTTC. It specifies CASNGQGYGYTF.

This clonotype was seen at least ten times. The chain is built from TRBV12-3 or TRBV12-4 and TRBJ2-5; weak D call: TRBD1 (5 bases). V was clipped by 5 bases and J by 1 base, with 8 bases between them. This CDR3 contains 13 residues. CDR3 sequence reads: CASSGHLQETQYF. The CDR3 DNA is TGTGCCAGCAGTGGACACCTCCAAGAGACCCAGTACTTC.